Each of the 7 T cell receptor beta chains below was sequenced from the same sample in a study of T cells in women clearing cervical HPV infection. Method: immunoSEQ multiplex PCR; TCRdb's copy keeps in-frame clones and lacks some. The data show more than 20,000 clones, and the top ten clones hold approximately 25%. Material for sequencing was blood buffy coat. All receptors derive from a woman aged 18-69 years with a cervical HPV16 infection that either progressed to CIN3+ or cleared (not recorded which).

Worth noting for this clone: The read is 3 residues too short to cover the CDR3 end, so that end is filled in from the germline J gene. V is TRBV30 and J is TRBJ1-2; D is undetermined. The V end lost 2 bases, the J end lost 2 bases, and 12 bases lay between the germline ends. Germline V gene data show CDR1 as GTSNPN and CDR2 as SVGIG (reference sequence). CDR3 length: 14 amino acids. The chain's CDR3 is CAWSPQVTNYGYTF. The DNA read from the CDR3 is TGTGCCTGGAGTCCCCAGGTGACAAACTATGGC. Filled out from reference TRBV30 and TRBJ1-2, the complete variable domain reads SQTIHQWPATLVQPVGSPLSLECTVEGTSNPNLYWYRQAAGRGLQLLFYSVGIGQISSEVPQNLSASRPQDRQFILSSKKLLLSDSGFYLCAWSPQVTNYGYTFGSGTRLTVV.

Note on this clone: The read ends 3 residues early relative to the CDR3; the germline J gene fills the gap. The chain employs TRBV2 and TRBJ2-7; the D is unclear. The CDR3 runs 11 residues. V was clipped by 7 bases and J by 3 bases, with 7 bases between them. Germline CDR1 and CDR2: SNHLY and FYNNEI. The CDR3 sequence is CASKGSYEQYF. The sequenced CDR3 bases are TGTGCCAGCAAAGGCAGCTACGAG.

The chain's CDR3 is CASSGASGGKETQYF. The part of the CDR3 DNA that was read is TGTGCCAGCAGTGGCGCCAGCGGGGGGAAAGAGACC. V usage is TRBV6-1 and J usage is TRBJ2-5, with 9 bases lining up with TRBD2. The missing CDR3 end, 3 residues past where the read stops, is filled in from the germline J gene. Trimming took 4 bases from V and 3 from J; bases not matched to a gene: 6. This CDR3 is 15 amino acids long. The V gene's germline CDR1 is MNHNS and CDR2 SASEGT.

As concerns this clone: The read terminates 3 residues before the CDR3 end, so the remaining end is supplied by the germline J gene. The chain employs TRBV7-3 and TRBJ2-3; tentatively, D is TRBD2 (5 bases). The germline V gene has CDR1 SGHTA and CDR2 FQGTGA. The CDR3 is made up of 15 amino acids. The V end was cut by 5 bases, the J end by 2 bases, with 14 bases between. The CDR3 loop reads CASSSSAGYTDTQYF. The part of the CDR3 DNA that was read is TGTGCCAGCAGCAGTAGCGCGGGTTACACAGATACG.

The CDR3 DNA, read in part, is TGTGCCAGAACCGAGGGGTCCTCTGGGGCCAACGTC. This gives the protein CARTEGSSGANV. The full CDR3 sequence reads CARTEGSSGANVLTF. This chain joins TRBV2 and TRBJ2-6; the D call may be TRBD1 or TRBD2 (5 bases each). The CDR3 end falls 3 residues outside the read, so it is completed with the germline J gene. V dropped 9 bases and J dropped 0 bases, with 12 bases sitting between them. CDR3 length equals 15 residues. The V gene's germline CDR1 is SNHLY and CDR2 FYNNEI.

On this clone itself: The CDR3 end falls 3 residues outside the read, so it is completed with the germline J gene. The chain uses TRBV28 and TRBJ1-2; D may be TRBD1 (6 bases). V was cut by 4 bases and J by 1 base, with 13 bases left in between. Germline CDR1 is MDHEN and CDR2 is SYDVKM. There are 15 residues in the CDR3. Here the CDR3 reads CASSSGAGGNYGYTF. CDR3 DNA, as far as it was read: TGTGCCAGCAGTTCAGGGGCTGGGGGTAACTATGGC.

On this clone itself: The read comes to an end 3 residues before the CDR3 does, leaving the germline J gene to fill in the end. This chain uses TRBV2 with TRBJ1-2, with TRBD1 identical over 10 bases. With 3 bases clipped from V and 5 bases from J, the junction kept 3 bases outside the gene matches. The CDR3 is 14 residues long. The V gene's germline CDR1 is SNHLY and CDR2 FYNNEI. Incomplete CDR3 DNA: TGTGCCAGCAGTGAGACAGGGGGCTATTATGGC. Protein sequence: CASSETGGYYG. The whole CDR3 protein reads CASSETGGYYGYTF.